This T cell receptor (beta chain) was sequenced during a study of shared clonotypes between healthy human individuals. This table comes from immunoSEQ multiplex PCR, and its TCRdb copy is limited to in-frame clones, with some not included. Found here are 2 million to 3 million clones, roughly 93% of them singletons; the top ten hold 0.36%. This CDR3 spans 12 amino acids. From germline, CDR1 is KGHSH and CDR2 LQKENI. Trimming left V 6 bases short and J 3 bases short, with 9 bases between. The TCR comes from a man between 18 and 29 years old in good health. Some clones in this sample may be carry-over from other donors' samples. Material: naive CD4+ T cells from PBMCs. Subset denoted: CD45RA+ positively selected. The chain is built from TRBV18 and TRBJ2-7; the D call may be TRBD1 or TRBD2 (5 bases each). The CDR3, as DNA: TGTGCCAGCTCTAGGGACCACTACGAGCAGTACTTC. Its protein is CASSRDHYEQYF.